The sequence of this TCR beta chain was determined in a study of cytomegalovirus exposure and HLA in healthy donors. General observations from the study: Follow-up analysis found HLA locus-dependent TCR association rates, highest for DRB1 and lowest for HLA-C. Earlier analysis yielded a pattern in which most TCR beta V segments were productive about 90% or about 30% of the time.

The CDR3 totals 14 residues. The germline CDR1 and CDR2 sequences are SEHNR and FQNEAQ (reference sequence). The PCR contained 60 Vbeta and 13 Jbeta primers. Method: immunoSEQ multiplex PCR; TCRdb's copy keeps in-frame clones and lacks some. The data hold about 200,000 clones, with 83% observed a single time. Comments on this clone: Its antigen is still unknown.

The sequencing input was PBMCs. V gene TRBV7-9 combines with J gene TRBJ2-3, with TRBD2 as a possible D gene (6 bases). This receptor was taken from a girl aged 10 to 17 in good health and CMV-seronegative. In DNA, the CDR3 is TGTGCGTCAAGCGGTGCGGGGTCGGCCTCTACGCAGTATTTT. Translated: CASSGAGSASTQYF.